The 10 T cell receptor beta chains below all came from one sample that was sequenced in a study of shared clonotypes between healthy human individuals. Measured with immunoSEQ multiplex PCR; TCRdb has only the in-frame clones, and not every one. The profile shows 2 million to 3 million clones, approximately 93% of them singletons. The sample consisted of naive CD4+ T cells from PBMCs. Regarding subset: CD45RA+ positively selected. The receptors originated from a man aged 18 to 35 in good health. Some clones in this sample may be carry-over from other donors' samples.

This sequence joins TRBV18 and TRBJ1-2; D gene ambiguous. V lost 5 bases and J lost 7, with 11 bases in between. The CDR3 runs to 12 residues. Germline-derived CDR1 and CDR2 are KGHSH and LQKENI. The CDR3 protein is CASSGDAPGYTF. The CDR3 region has the DNA TGTGCCAGCTCAGGAGATGCGCCTGGCTACACCTTC.

The chain employs TRBV28 and TRBJ1-5; tentative D call: TRBD1 (5 bases). The CDR3 contains 14 residues. The V end was cut by 7 bases, the J end by 5 bases, with 15 bases between. CDR1 is MDHEN, CDR2 SYDVKM, per germline. The CDR3 spells CASTSQGSYQPQHF. In nucleotides, the CDR3 is TGTGCCAGCACGTCGCAGGGTTCTTATCAGCCCCAGCATTTT.

The chain links TRBV10-1 to TRBJ2-2; TRBD1 agrees at 7 bases. The CDR3 spans 15 residues. Trimming cost V 5 bases and J 3 bases; bases outside gene matches: 6. Germline lookup yields CDR1 WNHNN and CDR2 SYGVQD (reference sequence). The CDR3 loop is CASSWDRVYTGELFF. The CDR3 coding sequence is TGCGCCAGCAGTTGGGACAGAGTATACACCGGGGAGCTGTTTTTT.

V usage is TRBV5-4 and J usage is TRBJ1-4, with D tentatively TRBD1 (6 bases). The CDR3 extends over 16 amino acids. Germline assignment: CDR1 SGHNT and CDR2 YYREEE (reference sequence). V gave up 4 bases and J gave up 4 bases, with 17 bases separating them. This CDR3 is CASSAGQGFNNEKLFF. CDR3 sequence (DNA): TGTGCCAGCAGCGCCGGCCAGGGGTTTAATAATGAAAAACTGTTTTTT.

The V gene is TRBV27, the J gene TRBJ2-1; 9 positions match TRBD2. Per germline, CDR1 MNHEY and CDR2 SMNVEV (reference sequence). CDR3 length: 15 residues. After removal of 3 bases from V and 4 bases from J, the junction contained 4 bases not matched to a gene. The CDR3 sequence: CASSLPSGVYNEQFF. CDR3 sequence (DNA): TGTGCCAGCAGTTTGCCTAGCGGGGTATACAATGAGCAGTTCTTC.

This clone was detected a few times. This rearrangement joins TRBV30 to TRBJ1-1; 10 nucleotides match TRBD1. V dropped 7 bases and J dropped 1; count of bases not matched to a gene: 9. CDR3 length equals 15 residues. CDR1 GTSNPN and CDR2 SVGIG come from the germline V gene (reference sequence). The CDR3 region has the DNA TGTGCCTCTAACCGGGACAGGGGAAAGAACACTGAAGCTTTCTTT. As protein: CASNRDRGKNTEAFF.

The V gene is TRBV5-1, the J gene TRBJ2-5, with D hard to call. Trimming removed 2 bases at V and 2 bases at J, with 7 bases between. This CDR3 comprises 13 residues. Looked up from germline, CDR1 is SGHRS and CDR2 is YFSETQ. The CDR3 nucleotides are TGCGCCAGCAGCTTCGTGGGGCAAGAGACCCAGTACTTC. Its translation is CASSFVGQETQYF. The full variable domain, with the rest looked up from reference TRBV5-1 and TRBJ2-5, is KAGVTQTPRYLIKTRGQQVTLSCSPISGHRSVSWYQQTPGQGLQFLFEYFSETQRNKGNFPGRFSGRQFSNSRSEMNVSTLELGDSALYLCASSFVGQETQYFGPGTRLLVL.

The chain employs TRBV7-9 and TRBJ1-3, with D uncertain. Germline lookup yields CDR1 SEHNR and CDR2 FQNEAQ (reference sequence). The CDR3 is made up of 16 amino acids. V lost 2 bases, J lost 0 bases, and 11 bases lay in between. CDR3 residues: CASSLIPQISGNTIYF. DNA of the CDR3: TGTGCCAGCAGCTTAATCCCCCAAATCTCTGGAAACACCATATATTTT.

This clone appeared a single time. This chain joins TRBV9 and TRBJ2-2; possible D gene TRBD2, 5 bases. Looked up from germline, CDR1 is SGDLS and CDR2 is YYNGEE. The CDR3 is 13 residues long. V lost 0 bases and J lost 6, with 6 bases in between. The CDR3: CASSVAEAGELFF. Here the CDR3 DNA reads TGTGCCAGCAGCGTAGCGGAGGCCGGGGAGCTGTTTTTT. Full variable domain (remainder filled in from reference TRBV9 and TRBJ2-2): DSGVTQTPKHLITATGQRVTLRCSPRSGDLSVYWYQQSLDQGLQFLIQYYNGEERAKGNILERFSAQQFPDLHSELNLSSLELGDSALYFCASSVAEAGELFFGEGSRLTVL.

The chain combines TRBV5-6 with TRBJ1-1; D remains ambiguous. Trimming left V 4 bases short and J 5 bases short, with 15 bases between. The CDR3 sequence is 14 residues long. In germline, CDR1 is SGHDT, CDR2 YYEEEE. Here the CDR3 reads CASSTGLLETEAFF. Written as DNA, the CDR3 is TGTGCCAGCAGCACTGGACTATTGGAGACTGAAGCTTTCTTT.